Listed below are T cell receptor beta chains from one sample, sequenced in a study of blood T cell repertoires in COVID-19. Generated by immunoSEQ multiplex PCR, the TCRdb table keeps only in-frame clones and is missing some. The repertoire includes some 70,000 clones, roughly 88% of them detected once, and about 2.9% sits in the top ten. Input material: peripheral blood. These receptors all come from a man aged 70-80 years with active or convalescent COVID-19. Both conserved end residues are part of each CDR3. The D gene is left open where the match is weak. Clone size is stated in some rows and not others, as once, few, many or a class when expanded.

NA	TRBV7-8	TRBD1	TRBJ2-3	TGTGCCAGCAGCTTTCGCGACAGGGGAAGCACAGATACGCAGTATTTT	CASSFRDRGSTDTQYF
NA	TRBV3-1/TRBV3-2	TRBD1	TRBJ1-2	TGTGCCAGCAGCCACGGGACAGCTATGGGTTATGGCTACACCTTC	CASSHGTAMGYGYTF
NA	TRBV28	TRBD2	TRBJ2-3	TGTGCCAGCAGTGCCGGGACTAGCGGGAGAAGGCCTGCAGATACGCAGTATTTT	CASSAGTSGRRPADTQYF
NA	TRBV6-5	NA	TRBJ1-2	TGTGCCAGCAGACCCCAAACAGGGCTCGGTGGCTACACCTTC	CASRPQTGLGGYTF
NA	TRBV20-1	TRBD1	TRBJ2-7	TGCAGTGCGAGACAGGGGCCCGAGCAGTACTTC	CSARQGPEQYF
once	TRBV12-3/TRBV12-4	NA	TRBJ2-7	TGTGCCAGCAGGTCCTCAGCTAGCGAGCAGTACTTC	CASRSSASEQYF
NA	TRBV5-6	TRBD1	TRBJ2-4	TGTGCCAGCAGCTTGGGTACCGGGACAGGGGGAAACATTCAGTACTTC	CASSLGTGTGGNIQYF
NA	TRBV30	TRBD1	TRBJ1-5	TGTGCCTGGGATGACAGGGATCAGCCCCAGCATTTT	CAWDDRDQPQHF
NA	TRBV28	NA	TRBJ2-7	TGTGCCAGCAGTTCGGTGTACGAGCAGTACTTC	CASSSVYEQYF
NA	TRBV6-5	NA	TRBJ1-6	TGTGCCAGCAGGGGAGACGGACGGAATAATTCACCCCTCCACTTT	CASRGDGRNNSPLHF
NA	TRBV10-3	NA	TRBJ1-5	TGTGCCATCAGCGGGGGGCCCAATAGCAATCAGCCCCAGCATTTT	CAISGGPNSNQPQHF
NA	TRBV5-4	TRBD1	TRBJ2-3	TGTGCCAGCAGCCGCGCGGGACAGGGGGCGTCCACTAGCACAGATACGCAGTATTTT	CASSRAGQGASTSTDTQYF
few	TRBV6-5	TRBD2	TRBJ2-1	TGTGCCACCAGGTCTAGCGGGAGATCTCTGAGTCTCTTC	CATRSSGRSLSLF
NA	TRBV27	TRBD1	TRBJ2-7	TGTGCCAGCAGTCGATATCAGACAGGGTCAGTATCCGTCTACGAGCAGTACTTC	CASSRYQTGSVSVYEQYF
NA	TRBV19	TRBD2	TRBJ2-2	TGTGCCAGCCGAGGGACTAGCGTCAACACCGGGGAGCTGTTTTTT	CASRGTSVNTGELFF
NA	TRBV7-8	NA	TRBJ2-4	TGTGCCAGCAGCGCCCATAGAGGAACTCTAGCCAAAAACATTCAGTACTTC	CASSAHRGTLAKNIQYF
NA	TRBV19	TRBD1	TRBJ1-4	TGTGCCAGTAGTAGAGGGGGCGCCGACGAAAAACTGTTTTTT	CASSRGGADEKLFF
NA	TRBV6-5	NA	TRBJ2-5	TGTGCCAGCAGTTACGGACTGGGGAAAGAGACCCAGTACTTC	CASSYGLGKETQYF
NA	TRBV7-9	TRBD2	TRBJ2-1	TGTGCCAGCAGCCGATTAGCGGGAAGGGATGAGCAGTTCTTC	CASSRLAGRDEQFF
once	TRBV5-8	TRBD2	TRBJ2-7	TGTGCCAGCAGCACCGGGACTAGGAGCTCCTACGAGCAGTACTTC	CASSTGTRSSYEQYF
NA	TRBV11-2	NA	TRBJ2-7	TGTGCCAGCAGCTTAGGCGGGGGCGGATACTACGAGCAGTACTTC	CASSLGGGGYYEQYF
NA	TRBV19	NA	TRBJ2-5	TGTGCCAGTAGTATACAGGCCCGCCAGGCTTACCAAGAGACCCAGTACTTC	CASSIQARQAYQETQYF
NA	TRBV28	NA	TRBJ1-2	TGTGCCAGCAGCCCCGCTGGAGCCCGTTGGAACTATGGCTACACCTTC	CASSPAGARWNYGYTF
NA	TRBV7-7	TRBD2	TRBJ2-5	TGTGCCAGCAGCTTAGCGGGCGGGAGCATAAAAGAGACCCAGTACTTC	CASSLAGGSIKETQYF
NA	TRBV9	NA	TRBJ1-3	TGTGCCAGCAGCGAGACACCTTACTCTGGAAACACCATATATTTT	CASSETPYSGNTIYF
once	TRBV7-9	TRBD1	TRBJ2-7	TGTGCCAGCAGCCACATTGGGGACAGGGGAGAGGAGCAGTACTTC	CASSHIGDRGEEQYF
NA	TRBV6-5	NA	TRBJ1-1	TGTGCCAGCAGTTACGAGTATAAGATATACACTGAAGCTTTCTTT	CASSYEYKIYTEAFF
few	TRBV7-2	TRBD2	TRBJ2-2	TGTGCCAGCAGCTCCTACGGGACTAAGGCCGGGGAGCTGTTTTTT	CASSSYGTKAGELFF
NA	TRBV5-6	NA	TRBJ2-3	TGTGCCAGCAGCTTGTGGGCTGGAGGAGATACGCAGTATTTT	CASSLWAGGDTQYF
NA	TRBV27	TRBD1	TRBJ1-1	TGTGCCAGCAGGAGGACAGGGCTCATGAACACTGAAGCTTTCTTT	CASRRTGLMNTEAFF
NA	TRBV29-1	NA	TRBJ2-7	TGCAGCGTTTCCACCTTGCTGGGCCAGGAGCAGTACTTC	CSVSTLLGQEQYF
NA	TRBV19	NA	TRBJ1-5	TGTGCCAGTAGTACCATAATCGGCAGGAGCAATCAGCCCCAGCATTTT	CASSTIIGRSNQPQHF
NA	TRBV10-2	NA	TRBJ1-2	TGCGCCGGAGGACAGCAAGCTAACTATGGCTACACCTTC	CAGGQQANYGYTF
NA	TRBV18	TRBD1	TRBJ1-1	TGTGCCAGCTCACCAGGGACAGGGGGCACTGAAGCTTTCTTT	CASSPGTGGTEAFF
NA	TRBV11-2	TRBD2	TRBJ2-5	TGTGCCAGCAGCGCTCCTAGCGGGCTACAAGAGACCCAGTACTTC	CASSAPSGLQETQYF
NA	TRBV9	NA	TRBJ1-3	TGTGCCAGCAGCCCGGGTTCCAACTCTGGAAACACCATATATTTT	CASSPGSNSGNTIYF
NA	TRBV2	TRBD1	TRBJ2-1	TGTGCCAGCAGTCCTGAGTCAGGGGGCCAGTTCTTC	CASSPESGGQFF
once	TRBV4-1	NA	TRBJ2-5	TGCGCCAGCAGCCAAGTAGGAGGGGAGACCCAGTACTTC	CASSQVGGETQYF
few	TRBV21-1	NA	TRBJ2-3	TGTGCCAGCAGCAAAGGGCGGGGTCTAGCGGGGACAGATACGCAGTATTTT	CASSKGRGLAGTDTQYF
NA	TRBV7-9	NA	TRBJ2-5	TGTGCCAGCAGCTCGTATTCTGAGGAGACCCAGTACTTC	CASSSYSEETQYF
NA	TRBV19	TRBD1	TRBJ1-1	TGTGCCAGTAGTATCCAGGGGGTGGACACTGAAGCTTTCTTT	CASSIQGVDTEAFF
NA	TRBV11-2	NA	TRBJ1-4	TGTGCCAGCAGCTTGAACAGGGTTTCTGAAAAACTGTTTTTT	CASSLNRVSEKLFF
NA	TRBV2	TRBD1	TRBJ1-2	TGTGCCAGCAGTGGACAGGGGGCGGTCTATGGCTACACCTTC	CASSGQGAVYGYTF
NA	TRBV6-6	TRBD2	TRBJ2-1	TGTGCCAGCAGCAGAGGGACTAGCGGGAGAAACAATGAGCAGTTCTTC	CASSRGTSGRNNEQFF
NA	TRBV5-1	NA	TRBJ2-5	TGCGCCAGCAGCCGCCATACAGATTTCCAAGAGACCCAGTACTTC	CASSRHTDFQETQYF
NA	TRBV29-1	NA	TRBJ1-5	TGCAGCGCAATTTTCGGCGGGTTAAATCAGCCCCAGCATTTT	CSAIFGGLNQPQHF
NA	TRBV18	NA	TRBJ2-5	TGTGCCAGCTCACCCTTCCTAGAGACCCAGTACTTC	CASSPFLETQYF
NA	TRBV20-1	TRBD1	TRBJ2-1	TGCAGTGCTAGTAGGGGGACAGGTTTCGATGAGCAGTTCTTC	CSASRGTGFDEQFF
NA	TRBV18	TRBD2	TRBJ2-3	TGTGCCAGCTCACCTGGACTAGCGGGGGGATTCACAGATACGCAGTATTTT	CASSPGLAGGFTDTQYF